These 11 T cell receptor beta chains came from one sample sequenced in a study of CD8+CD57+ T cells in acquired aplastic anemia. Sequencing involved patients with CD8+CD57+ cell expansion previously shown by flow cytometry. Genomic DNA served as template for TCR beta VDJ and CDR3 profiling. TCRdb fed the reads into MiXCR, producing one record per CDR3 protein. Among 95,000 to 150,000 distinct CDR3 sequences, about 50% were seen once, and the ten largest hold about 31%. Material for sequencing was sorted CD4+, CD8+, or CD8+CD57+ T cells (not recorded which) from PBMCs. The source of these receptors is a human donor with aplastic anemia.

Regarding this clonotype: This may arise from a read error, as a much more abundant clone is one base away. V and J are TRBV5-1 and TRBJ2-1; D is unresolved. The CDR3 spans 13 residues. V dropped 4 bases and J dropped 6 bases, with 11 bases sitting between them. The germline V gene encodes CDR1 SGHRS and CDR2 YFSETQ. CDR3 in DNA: TGCGCCAGCAGCGCGTGGTTGGGCAATGAGCAGTTCTTC. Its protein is CASSAWLGNEQFF.

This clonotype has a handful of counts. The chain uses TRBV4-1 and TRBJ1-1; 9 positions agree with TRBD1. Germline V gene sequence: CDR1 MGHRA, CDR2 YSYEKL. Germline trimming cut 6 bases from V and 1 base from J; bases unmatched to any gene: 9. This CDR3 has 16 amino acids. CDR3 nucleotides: TGCGCCAGCAGTCCTGGGACAGGGAATGGGAACACTGAAGCTTTCTTT. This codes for CASSPGTGNGNTEAFF.

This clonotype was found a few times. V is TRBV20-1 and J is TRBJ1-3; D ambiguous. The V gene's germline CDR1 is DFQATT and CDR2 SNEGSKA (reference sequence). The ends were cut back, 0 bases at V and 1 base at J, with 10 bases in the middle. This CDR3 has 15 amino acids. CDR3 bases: TGCAGTGCTAGAGATCCACAGAAATCTGGAAACACCATATATTTT. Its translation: CSARDPQKSGNTIYF.

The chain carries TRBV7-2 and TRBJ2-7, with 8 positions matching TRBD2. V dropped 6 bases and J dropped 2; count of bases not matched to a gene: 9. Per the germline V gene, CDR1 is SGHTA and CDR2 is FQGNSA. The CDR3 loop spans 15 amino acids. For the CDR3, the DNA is TGTGCCAGCAGAGTTACTAGCGGCCCCACCTACGAGCAGTACTTC. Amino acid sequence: CASRVTSGPTYEQYF. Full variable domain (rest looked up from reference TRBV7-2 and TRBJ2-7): GAGVSQSPSNKVTEKGKDVELRCDPISGHTALYWYRQSLGQGLEFLIYFQGNSAPDKSGLPSDRFSAERTGGSVSTLTIQRTQQEDSAVYLCASRVTSGPTYEQYFGPGTRLTVT.

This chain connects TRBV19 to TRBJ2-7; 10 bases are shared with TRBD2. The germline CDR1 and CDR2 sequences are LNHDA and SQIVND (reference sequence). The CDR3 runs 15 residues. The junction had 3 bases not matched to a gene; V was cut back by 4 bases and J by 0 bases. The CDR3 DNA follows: TGTGCCAGTAGTACGGCTAGCGGGAGCTCCTACGAGCAGTACTTC. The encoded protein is CASSTASGSSYEQYF.

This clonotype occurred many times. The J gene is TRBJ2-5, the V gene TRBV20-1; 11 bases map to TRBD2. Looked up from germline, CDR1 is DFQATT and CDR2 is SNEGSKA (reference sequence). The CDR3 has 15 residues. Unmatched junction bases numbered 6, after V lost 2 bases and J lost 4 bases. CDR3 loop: CSARPVAGGRETQYF. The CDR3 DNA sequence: TGCAGTGCTAGACCAGTAGCGGGGGGGAGAGAGACCCAGTACTTC.

CDR3 protein: CASSETWDRTFFGYTF. CDR3 nucleotide sequence: TGTGCCAGCAGTGAAACCTGGGACCGAACGTTTTTTGGCTACACCTTC. The chain carries TRBV25-1 and TRBJ1-2, with a tentative D call TRBD1 (5 bases). This CDR3 has 16 amino acids. Germline V gene lookup returns CDR1 MGHDK and CDR2 SYGVNS. Trimming pared 2 bases from V and 7 bases from J, leaving 20 bases between.

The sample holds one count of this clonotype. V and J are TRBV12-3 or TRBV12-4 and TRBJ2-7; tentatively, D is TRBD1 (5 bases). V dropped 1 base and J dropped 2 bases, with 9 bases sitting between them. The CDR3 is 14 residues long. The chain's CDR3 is CASSLGQPPYEQYF. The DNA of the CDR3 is TGTGCCAGCAGTTTAGGACAGCCCCCCTACGAGCAGTACTTC.

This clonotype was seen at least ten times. In DNA, the CDR3 is TGTGCCAGCAGTGACGGGGCGGGAGAGTCAGATACGCAGTATTTT. Residues: CASSDGAGESDTQYF. The chain employs TRBV6-1 and TRBJ2-3; 7 bases are shared with TRBD2. V dropped 3 bases and J dropped 4; count of bases not matched to a gene: 7. This CDR3 region has 15 residues. The germline gives CDR1 MNHNS, CDR2 SASEGT.

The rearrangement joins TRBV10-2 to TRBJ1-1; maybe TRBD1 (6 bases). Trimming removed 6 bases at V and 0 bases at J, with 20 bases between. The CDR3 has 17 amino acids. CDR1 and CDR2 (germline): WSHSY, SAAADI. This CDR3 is CASRGNLDRIMNTEAFF. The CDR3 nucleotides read TGCGCCAGCAGGGGGAACCTAGACAGGATTATGAACACTGAAGCTTTCTTT.

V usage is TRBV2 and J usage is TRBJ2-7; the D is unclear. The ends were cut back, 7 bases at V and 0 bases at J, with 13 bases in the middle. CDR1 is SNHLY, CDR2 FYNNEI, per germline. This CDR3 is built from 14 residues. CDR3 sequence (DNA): TGTGCCAGCAAGCTTTCGCCCCCCTCCTACGAGCAGTACTTC. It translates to CASKLSPPSYEQYF. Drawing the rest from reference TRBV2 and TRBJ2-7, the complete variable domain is EPEVTQTPSHQVTQMGQEVILRCVPISNHLYFYWYRQILGQKVEFLVSFYNNEISEKSEIFDDQFSVERPDGSNFTLKIRSTKLEDSAMYFCASKLSPPSYEQYFGPGTRLTVT.